The subject of this entry is one T cell receptor (beta chain). Its antigen is still unknown. Amplification used 60 Vbeta primers and 13 Jbeta primers. Method: immunoSEQ multiplex PCR; TCRdb's copy keeps in-frame clones and lacks some. This table holds 150,000 to 200,000 clones, roughly four fifths found once. This entry belongs to a study of cytomegalovirus exposure and HLA in healthy donors. Study-wide results and caveats: By a later analysis, the bulk of CMV-associated TCR beta chains appeared HLA-restricted. Cytomegalovirus-associated TCR beta chains were listed, numbering over 150. Per a later analysis, HLA-associated TCR beta chains showed more clonal expansion than other, equally common TCR beta chains. Being indistinguishable, some V segments were excluded, TRBV6-2 and TRBV6-3 among them.

Trimming cost V 4 bases and J 5 bases, with 10 bases left between them. The CDR3 covers 13 residues. CDR1 and CDR2 (germline): SGHRS, YFSETQ. The TCR originated in a young woman in good health and CMV-seropositive. The sample comprised PBMCs. The chain is built from TRBV5-1 and TRBJ2-1; no reliable D call. For the CDR3, the DNA is TGCGCCAGCAGCGACTTTTTCCACAATGAGCAGTTCTTC. Protein product: CASSDFFHNEQFF.